A single sample is the source of the 25 T cell receptor beta chains below, sequenced in a study of blood T cells in healthy people across ages. Primed by a sample-barcoded 5' primer and a J-beta primer mix, a second PCR proceeded for roughly 7 to 12 cycles. TCRdb used MiXCR to reprocess the 5' RACE reads, holding one entry per CDR3 protein. This table holds around 970,000 distinct CDR3 sequences, about 53% found once. Input material: blood. The receptors were sampled from a woman between 55 and 75 years old in good health.

The sample holds a few counts of this clonotype. The chain uses TRBV7-2 and TRBJ2-1; 9 bases line up with TRBD2. The CDR3 runs 16 residues. J was trimmed by 1 base and V by 5 bases; bases with no gene match: 6. The germline CDR1 and CDR2 sequences are SGHTA and FQGNSA. The CDR3 bases are TGTGCCAGCAGCACCCGTAGCGGGAGATCCTACAATGAGCAGTTCTTC. It translates to CASSTRSGRSYNEQFF. The variable domain in full, completed from reference TRBV7-2 and TRBJ2-1, reads GAGVSQSPSNKVTEKGKDVELRCDPISGHTALYWYRQSLGQGLEFLIYFQGNSAPDKSGLPSDRFSAERTGGSVSTLTIQRTQQEDSAVYLCASSTRSGRSYNEQFFGPGTRLTVL.

This clonotype was counted once. The chain joins TRBV6-6 to TRBJ1-1; the D gene is possibly TRBD1 (6 bases). The germline gives CDR1 MNHNY, CDR2 SVGAGI (reference sequence). V lost 7 bases to trimming and J lost 3 bases, with 6 bases between them. The CDR3 loop spans 11 amino acids. The CDR3 spells CASTGDTEAFF. DNA of the CDR3: TGTGCCAGCACAGGGGACACTGAAGCTTTCTTT.

The chain joins TRBV20-1 to TRBJ2-7, with 9 nucleotides matching TRBD1. Germline lookup yields CDR1 DFQATT and CDR2 SNEGSKA (reference sequence). The CDR3 runs 14 residues. J lost 5 bases, V lost 5 bases, and 10 bases had no gene match. As DNA, the CDR3 is TGCAGTGCTCCGTCCCGGACAGGGGACCACGAGCAGTACTTC. It yields the protein CSAPSRTGDHEQYF.

This clonotype was picked up one time. The chain links TRBV29-1 to TRBJ1-1; D is unresolved. The length of the CDR3 is 14 residues. V dropped 6 bases and J dropped 4 bases, with 18 bases sitting between them. Germline lookup yields CDR1 SQVTM and CDR2 ANQGSEA. The CDR3 loop is CSVKLDLMGTEAFF. The CDR3, as DNA: TGCAGCGTCAAGTTGGACCTAATGGGCACTGAAGCTTTCTTT.

The rearrangement links TRBV29-1 to TRBJ2-1; D possibly corresponds to TRBD1 (6 bases). Germline V gives CDR1 SQVTM, CDR2 ANQGSEA. Trimming removed 6 bases at V and 0 bases at J, with 18 bases between. This CDR3 has 16 residues. The CDR3 is CSVGERAGVSYNEQFF. In DNA form, the CDR3 reads TGCAGCGTCGGCGAGAGAGCAGGGGTCTCCTACAATGAGCAGTTCTTC.

With respect to this clonotype: Germline and junction disagree at one end, which may indicate a read error. The gene calls are TRBV29-1 and TRBJ1-5; D gene unclear. The germline gives CDR1 SQVTM, CDR2 ANQGSEA. The CDR3 totals 13 residues. The CDR3 bases are TGCAGCGTTAAAGAGGATAGCAATCAGCCCCAGCATTTT. It encodes CSVKEDSNQPQHF.

The V and J genes are TRBV21-1 and TRBJ2-1; the D segment call TRBD1 is taken from the table without a DNA check. TRBV21-1 is flagged as a pseudogene. There are 14 residues in the CDR3. The DNA for the CDR3 is TGTGCCAGCAGCAAGAGGACAGGGGCGAGTGAGCAGTTCTTC. Its translation is CASSKRTGASEQFF.

A single count supports this clonotype. This chain uses TRBV7-6 with TRBJ2-1, with 13 bases that match TRBD2. The CDR3 extends over 16 amino acids. Trimming took 3 bases from V and 9 from J; bases not matched to a gene: 8. The germline gives CDR1 SGHVS, CDR2 FNYEAQ. CDR3 nucleotides: TGTGCCAGCAGCTTCCGGACTAGCGGGAGCTATGGTGAGCAGTTCTTC. Encoded protein: CASSFRTSGSYGEQFF.

The CDR3 here is CASSTPEPRTPFWETQYF. In DNA, the CDR3 is TGTGCCAGCAGCACCCCAGAGCCAAGAACTCCTTTTTGGGAGACCCAGTACTTC. The chain recombines TRBV7-2 with TRBJ2-5; no clear D gene. The CDR3 covers 18 residues. V gave up 5 bases and J gave up 5 bases, with 27 bases separating them. Per the germline V gene, CDR1 is SGHTA and CDR2 is FQGNSA.

There are a few counts of this clonotype. The chain uses TRBV6-6 and TRBJ2-5, with D perhaps TRBD1 (6 bases). Per germline, CDR1 MNHNY and CDR2 SVGAGI (reference sequence). The CDR3 is 15 amino acids. Deletions cut 8 bases from V and 2 bases from J, with 18 bases between. The CDR3 sequence: CASETGTRRQETQYF. The CDR3 coding sequence is TGTGCCAGCGAAACAGGGACGCGAAGACAAGAGACCCAGTACTTC.

The chain joins TRBV28 to TRBJ1-2, with 8 bases identical to TRBD1. CDR1 is MDHEN, CDR2 SYDVKM, per germline. The CDR3 loop spans 14 amino acids. V gave up 6 bases and J gave up 4 bases; unmatched junction bases: 7. CDR3 in DNA: TGTGCCAGCAGACCGACAGGGGCGGCCTATGGCTACACCTTC. Protein: CASRPTGAAYGYTF.

The chain links TRBV20-1 to TRBJ2-1; 9 nucleotides agree with TRBD2. Losses at the gene ends were 0 bases for V and 8 bases for J; bases not matched to a gene: 14. CDR1 and CDR2 (germline): DFQATT, SNEGSKA (reference sequence). The CDR3 covers 17 residues. The DNA for the CDR3 is TGCAGTGCTAGAGATTGGGTAAGGGTAGCGGGAGATGATGAGCAGTTCTTC. Protein: CSARDWVRVAGDDEQFF.

The table lists this clonotype with many counts. This sequence joins TRBV3-1 and TRBJ2-5, with unresolved D. Germline V lookup: CDR1 LGHDT, CDR2 YNNKEL (reference sequence). V was cut by 3 bases and J by 5 bases, with 4 bases left in between. CDR3 size: 11 residues. The CDR3 DNA reads TGTGCCAGCAGCCAGGGGGAGACCCAGTACTTC. Its translation is CASSQGETQYF.

This clonotype turned up a few times. This chain connects TRBV7-9 to TRBJ2-1, with TRBD2 as a possible D gene (6 bases). This CDR3 region has 13 residues. Germline V gives CDR1 SEHNR, CDR2 FQNEAQ (reference sequence). Trimming cost V 2 bases and J 10 bases, with 12 bases left between them. CDR3 residues: CASSLLVGGEQFF. The CDR3 DNA sequence: TGTGCCAGCAGCTTATTAGTCGGGGGAGAGCAGTTCTTC.

The rearrangement joins TRBV5-1 to TRBJ1-5; D gene unclear. CDR3 length: 10 residues. Germline V CDR1 and CDR2: SGHRS, YFSETQ. The V gene lost 10 bases and the J gene lost 10 bases, with 12 bases spanning the gap. The CDR3 reads CADRPGPQHF. The DNA for the CDR3 is TGCGCCGATCGCCCAGGTCCCCAGCATTTT.

The V gene is TRBV6-5, the J gene TRBJ2-4; D may be TRBD1 (5 bases). The DNA matches TRBJ2-7 better at its end, which makes the J call doubtful. The CDR3 runs 13 residues. Germline-derived CDR1 and CDR2 are MNHEY and SVGAGI. CDR3 nucleotides: TGTGCCAGCAGCCCCAGGGTTGTAGGCGAGCAGTACTTC. It specifies CASSPRVVGEQYF.

Notes on this clonotype: Its ends do not fully match the called genes, so a read error is possible. This chain uses TRBV7-2 with TRBJ2-1, with TRBD2 matching over 13 bases. Germline CDR1 SGHTA, CDR2 FQGNSA. The CDR3 runs to 20 residues. In DNA form, the CDR3 reads TGTGCCAGCAGCTCTCGGACTAGCGGGAGAGTAGGCGCGTCCTACAACGAGCAGTTCTTC. Its translation: CASSSRTSGRVGASYNEQFF.

The CDR3 protein is CASSSSGNRSEQYF. Written as DNA, the CDR3 is TGTGCCAGCAGCTCTAGCGGGAATCGGAGCGAGCAGTACTTC. V and J are TRBV11-1 and TRBJ2-5; TRBD2 aligns across 9 bases. The J call is doubtful: the DNA matches TRBJ2-7 better. This CDR3 comprises 14 residues. Germline CDR1 is SGHAT and CDR2 is FQDESV (reference sequence).

A remark on this clonotype: One junction end does not reproduce the germline sequence, and a read error may be involved. The chain uses TRBV4-1 and TRBJ2-7; D is perhaps TRBD1 (6 bases). Germline V CDR1 and CDR2: MGHRA, YSYEKL. The CDR3 sequence is 14 residues long. This CDR3 reads CASSQGHATYEQCF. The CDR3 DNA reads as TGCGCCAGCAGCCAGGGACACGCGACCTACGAGCAGTGCTTC.

This clonotype was counted a single time. This rearrangement joins TRBV5-1 to TRBJ2-3; D might be TRBD1 (5 bases). CDR3 length: 17 residues. The germline V gene has CDR1 SGHRS and CDR2 YFSETQ. V was pared by 1 base and J by 1 base, with 16 bases between. The CDR3 reads CASSLPRTTLGTDTQYF. The CDR3 DNA reads as TGCGCCAGCAGCTTGCCTCGGACAACCCTAGGCACAGATACGCAGTATTTT. Based on the CDR3 plus reference TRBV5-1 and TRBJ2-3, the full variable domain is KAGVTQTPRYLIKTRGQQVTLSCSPISGHRSVSWYQQTPGQGLQFLFEYFSETQRNKGNFPGRFSGRQFSNSRSEMNVSTLELGDSALYLCASSLPRTTLGTDTQYFGPGTRLTVL.

The rearrangement uses TRBV12-3 or TRBV12-4 and TRBJ2-5; D might be TRBD2 (6 bases). The CDR3 has 14 residues. Trimming removed 7 bases from V and 11 bases from J, with 23 bases in between. CDR3 sequence reads: CASTLGGGVRVQYF. The CDR3 DNA sequence: TGTGCCAGCACCTTAGGCGGCGGGGTACGAGTGCAGTACTTC.

This clonotype was recorded a few times. The chain joins TRBV3-1 to TRBJ2-7; perhaps TRBD1 as D (5 bases). The CDR3 sequence is 11 residues long. Trimming took 6 bases from V and 10 from J, leaving 13 bases between them. CDR1 and CDR2 (germline): LGHDT, YNNKEL (reference sequence). The CDR3 sequence: CASRQAYIQYF. The CDR3 bases are TGTGCCAGCAGACAGGCTTATATTCAGTACTTC.

The chain recombines TRBV6-2 or TRBV6-3 with TRBJ2-7, with 7 bases matching TRBD1. Trimming at V came to 5 bases and at J to 3 bases, leaving 7 bases not matched to a gene. The germline V gene has CDR1 MNHEY and CDR2 SVGEGT. This CDR3 comprises 14 residues. CDR3 sequence reads: CASSRRDSLYEQYF. CDR3 DNA sequence: TGTGCCAGCAGTCGCCGGGACAGCCTCTACGAGCAGTACTTC.

This chain links TRBV12-3 or TRBV12-4 with TRBJ2-1, with 8 nucleotides matching TRBD1. Trimming took 7 bases from V and 10 from J; bases not matched to a gene: 6. CDR3 length: 12 residues. The CDR3 DNA reads as TGTGCCAGCAAGTGGACAGGGTACGAGCAGTTCTTC. Residues: CASKWTGYEQFF.

V usage is TRBV5-1 and J usage is TRBJ2-3; 8 nucleotides match TRBD2. Trimming removed 5 bases from V and 3 bases from J; junction bases left unmatched: 8. CDR3 length: 15 amino acids. CDR1 is SGHRS, CDR2 YFSETQ, per germline. The CDR3 nucleotides read TGCGCCAGCAGATGGCGGGAGGACGGTACAGATACGCAGTATTTT. Its translation is CASRWREDGTDTQYF.